These 4 T cell receptor beta chains originate from one sample sequenced in a study of cytomegalovirus exposure and HLA in healthy donors. The PCR used 60 Vbeta and 13 Jbeta primers. The protocol was immunoSEQ multiplex PCR, while the TCRdb copy is restricted to in-frame clones and leaves out a portion. The sample data list fewer than 130,000 clones. Sequences were obtained from PBMCs. All receptors come from a man aged 45 to 65 in good health and CMV-seronegative.

The rearrangement links TRBV5-6 to TRBJ2-2; TRBD1 aligns across 10 bases. The length of the CDR3 is 17 residues. In germline, CDR1 is SGHDT, CDR2 YYEEEE. Trimming removed 3 bases from V and 4 bases from J; junction bases left unmatched: 9. The CDR3 nucleotides are TGTGCCAGCAGCTACCGACAGGGGGCGAGCCCCACCGGGGAGCTGTTTTTT. This gives the protein CASSYRQGASPTGELFF. Full variable domain (rest looked up from reference TRBV5-6 and TRBJ2-2): DAGVTQSPTHLIKTRGQQVTLRCSPKSGHDTVSWYQQALGQGPQFIFQYYEEEERQRGNFPDRFSGHQFPNYSSELNVNALLLGDSALYLCASSYRQGASPTGELFFGEGSRLTVL.

This chain joins TRBV15 and TRBJ1-1; possibly TRBD1 for D (6 bases). Trimming took off 3 bases at V and 1 base at J, with 15 bases between the two ends. The germline CDR1 and CDR2 sequences are LNHNV and YYDKDF (reference sequence). The CDR3 covers 16 residues. The CDR3 region is CATSSVPGVGNTEAFF. CDR3 sequence (DNA): TGTGCCACCAGCAGTGTCCCAGGGGTCGGGAACACTGAAGCTTTCTTT.

V and J are TRBV19 and TRBJ1-2, with 11 bases aligning to TRBD1. The CDR3 contains 17 residues. V gave up 4 bases and J gave up 1 base; unmatched junction bases: 8. From germline, CDR1 is LNHDA and CDR2 SQIVND (reference sequence). The CDR3 protein is CASSSRTGGGGNYGYTF. The CDR3 bases are TGTGCCAGTAGTAGCCGGACAGGGGGCGGTGGTAACTATGGCTACACCTTC.

This chain joins TRBV9 and TRBJ2-2; 8 bases are shared with TRBD1. CDR3 size: 16 residues. Germline CDR1 SGDLS, CDR2 YYNGEE. The V segment lost 2 bases and the J segment 5 bases; nucleotides outside the gene matches: 8. The CDR3 region is CASSVDLTGETGELFF. In DNA, the CDR3 is TGTGCCAGCAGCGTGGATTTGACAGGGGAAACCGGGGAGCTGTTTTTT.